This T cell receptor beta chain was captured by sequencing in a study of cytomegalovirus exposure and HLA in healthy donors. Study-level information: Unique TCRs numbering roughly 85 million, obtained from HLA-typed donors, made up an early data release.

Primers for the PCR totalled 60 Vbeta and 13 Jbeta. TCRdb's table, derived via immunoSEQ multiplex PCR, lists solely in-frame clones and lacks some. The sample lists 100,000 or so clones, around four fifths seen once, with 8.5% to 10% in the top ten. J was trimmed by 0 bases and V by 6 bases; bases with no gene match: 12. CDR1 is LGHNA and CDR2 is YSLEER in the germline V gene. The CDR3 length is 18 residues. Specimen: PBMCs. This rearrangement joins TRBV4-3 to TRBJ1-4, with 8 bases aligning to TRBD1. The origin of this receptor is a woman in her forties in good health and CMV-seropositive. In nucleotides, the CDR3 is TGCGCCAGCAGATCGGACAGGGTAAAGAAAGCAACTAATGAAAAACTGTTTTTT. It specifies CASRSDRVKKATNEKLFF.